This T cell receptor beta chain came from a study of T cell repertoires in cytomegalovirus infection. About the research overall: Public TCR beta signature analysis indicated the presence of both CMV infection and matching HLA type.

This clonotype showed up just a few times. The antigen is unknown. Study-level points and caveats: There were HLA-C-restricted CMV-specific TCR beta clonotypes dominating the ex vivo response.

TCRdb fed the reads into MiXCR, producing one record per CDR3 protein. The data show around 900,000 distinct CDR3 sequences, 31% seen once. This CDR3 contains 15 residues. CDR1 SGDLS and CDR2 YYNGEE come from the germline V gene. V shed 3 bases and J shed 1 base, with 8 bases lying between them. The V gene is TRBV9, the J gene TRBJ2-6; tentatively, D is TRBD1 (5 bases). This receptor was identified in a human donor in good health (CMV status not recorded). Some clones in this sample may be carry-over from other donors' samples. The starting material was cultured CD8+ T cells from PBMCs, obtained from culture after CMV antigen stimulation. The CDR3 bases are TGTGCCAGCAGCGGATCAGGGTCTGGGGCCAACGTCCTGACTTTC. The encoded protein is CASSGSGSGANVLTF.